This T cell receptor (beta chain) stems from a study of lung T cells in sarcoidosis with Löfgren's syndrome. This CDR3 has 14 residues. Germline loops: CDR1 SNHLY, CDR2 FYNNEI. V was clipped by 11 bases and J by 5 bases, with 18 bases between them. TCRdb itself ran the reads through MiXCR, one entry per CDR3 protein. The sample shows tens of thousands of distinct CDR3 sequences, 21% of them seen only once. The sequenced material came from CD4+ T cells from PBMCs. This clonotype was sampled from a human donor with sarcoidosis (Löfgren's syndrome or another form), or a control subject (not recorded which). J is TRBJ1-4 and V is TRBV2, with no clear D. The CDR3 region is CAGTYLTGNEKLFF. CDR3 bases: TGTGCCGGCACCTATTTGACGGGGAATGAAAAACTGTTTTTT.